This T cell receptor beta chain emerged from a study of control samples from healthy donors and cancer patients. Only in-frame clones appear in the TCRdb table, and some are missing; sequencing was by immunoSEQ multiplex PCR. The table shows 15,000 to 20,000 clones, with more than 75% occurring only once. CDR3 size: 16 residues. CDR1 and CDR2 from the germline V gene are LNHDA and SQIVND (reference sequence). Trimming took 3 bases from V and 4 from J; bases not matched to a gene: 4. The sequencing sample was made of PBMCs. The TCR originated in a woman aged 55-75 years with head and neck cancer. V gene TRBV19 combines with J gene TRBJ2-6, with 9 nucleotides matching TRBD1. CDR3 sequence: CASSMRTGVGANVLTF. The CDR3 bases are TGTGCCAGTAGTATGCGGACAGGGGTCGGGGCCAACGTCCTGACTTTC.